Following are 16 T cell receptor beta chains from one sample sequenced in a study of T cells in Graves' hyperthyroidism and ophthalmopathy. Using RNA transcripts as the source, TCR beta CDR3 regions were amplified. The HTBI primer set drove a first-round RT-PCR of the TCR CDR3. TCRdb reprocessed the multiplex PCR reads with MiXCR, giving one entry per CDR3 protein. The data show hundreds of thousands of distinct CDR3 sequences, with approximately 15% seen just once and under 30% held by the top ten. Material: blood. These receptors were taken from a woman in her thirties with Graves' hyperthyroidism.

Many counts were recorded for this clonotype. The junction differs from germline at one of its ends, possibly a read error. The chain is built from TRBV7-7 and TRBJ2-5, with 10 bases that match TRBD1. This CDR3 contains 16 residues. Germline CDR1 SSHAT, CDR2 FNYEAQ (reference sequence). The DNA of the CDR3 is TGTGCTAGCAGCTTAGAAAGACAGGGGGCATCGGAGACCCAGTACTTC. It encodes CASSLERQGASETQYF.

This clonotype has a count of ten or more. The chain uses TRBV15 and TRBJ2-3; D is undetermined. Per germline, CDR1 LNHNV and CDR2 YYDKDF (reference sequence). Trimming left V 0 bases short and J 0 bases short, with 13 bases between. This CDR3 region has 17 residues. The CDR3 DNA is TGTGCCACCAGCAGAGATGGAGCTTCCCCTAGCACAGATACGCAGTATTTT. It translates to CATSRDGASPSTDTQYF.

This clonotype was seen many times. This chain joins TRBV7-9 and TRBJ1-1, with D possibly matching TRBD1 (6 bases). The V end was cut by 6 bases, the J end by 1 base, with 9 bases between. Germline CDR1 and CDR2: SEHNR and FQNEAQ (reference sequence). The CDR3 sequence is 13 residues long. The CDR3 reads CASRGQTNTEAFF. CDR3 in DNA: TGTGCCAGCAGAGGACAGACGAACACTGAAGCTTTCTTT.

There are many counts of this clonotype. The chain carries TRBV20-1 and TRBJ2-7; possibly TRBD1 for D (5 bases). There are 14 residues in the CDR3. CDR1 and CDR2 from the germline V gene are DFQATT and SNEGSKA (reference sequence). Trimming shortened V by 6 bases and J by 0 bases, and 15 bases separated the two germline ends. CDR3 sequence (DNA): TGCAGTGCAGCCCAGGGTGGTAGCTCCTACGAGCAGTACTTC. Its protein is CSAAQGGSSYEQYF.

This clonotype was seen at least ten times. V is TRBV2 and J is TRBJ1-1; 8 bases match TRBD1. The length of the CDR3 is 14 residues. The germline V gene encodes CDR1 SNHLY and CDR2 FYNNEI. Trimming took 5 bases from V and 1 from J; bases not matched to a gene: 3. In DNA, the CDR3 is TGTGCCAGCAGTAATACAGGGGGGAACACTGAAGCTTTCTTT. Translation: CASSNTGGNTEAFF.

This clonotype was counted ten times or more. The rearrangement joins TRBV7-2 to TRBJ2-7; D unclear. The CDR3 consists of 12 residues. V was clipped by 3 bases and J by 4 bases, with 7 bases between them. Germline V gene sequence: CDR1 SGHTA, CDR2 FQGNSA. CDR3 residues: CASSFSGYEQYF. CDR3 nucleotide sequence: TGTGCCAGCAGCTTTTCCGGGTACGAGCAGTACTTC.

There are a few counts of this clonotype. The chain employs TRBV30 and TRBJ1-5; 7 positions match TRBD1. CDR1 is GTSNPN, CDR2 SVGIG, per germline (reference sequence). The CDR3 has 15 amino acids. The V and J ends lost 3 bases and 3 bases, in that order; junction bases with no gene match: 8. The CDR3 nucleotides read TGTGCCTGGAGCGCAAACAGGGGAAACAATCAGCCCCAGCATTTT. Translated, it gives CAWSANRGNNQPQHF.

Only one count was recorded for this clonotype. CDR3 protein: CASSFPHYEQYV. CDR3 bases: TGTGCCAGCAGCTTCCCCCACTACGAGCAGTACGTC. The chain carries TRBV7-2 and TRBJ2-7; D uncertain. Germline V gene data show CDR1 as SGHTA and CDR2 as FQGNSA. CDR3 length: 12 amino acids. Trimming removed 3 bases at V and 3 bases at J, with 6 bases between.

This clonotype occurred many times. The rearrangement uses TRBV12-3 or TRBV12-4 and TRBJ1-1; D remains ambiguous. The CDR3 is 13 residues long. The V gene lost 7 bases and the J gene lost 3 bases, with 12 bases spanning the gap. The CDR3 coding sequence is TGTGCCAGCAAGCGGGAGTGGGACACTGAAGCTTTCTTT. Translation: CASKREWDTEAFF.

The chain employs TRBV18 and TRBJ1-1, with D possibly TRBD1 on 5 matching bases. Between the trimmed V and J ends, which lost 4 bases and 2 bases, there was a span of 17 bases. CDR1 is KGHSH and CDR2 is LQKENI in the germline V gene. The CDR3 is 16 amino acids. The CDR3 DNA sequence: TGTGCCAGCTCACTAGAAAGGGGAATATACAACACTGAAGCTTTCTTT. Translating gives CASSLERGIYNTEAFF.

This clonotype occurred many times. The chain couples TRBV15 to TRBJ2-2; D ambiguous. V lost 0 bases and J 6 bases, leaving 8 bases between the germline ends. Germline CDR1 reads LNHNV; CDR2 reads YYDKDF (reference sequence). The length of the CDR3 is 14 residues. CDR3 nucleotides: TGTGCCACCAGCAGAGATTACAGTCCCGGGGAGCTGTTTTTT. Its translation is CATSRDYSPGELFF.

V is TRBV5-6 and J is TRBJ1-1; D gene unclear. The length of the CDR3 is 19 residues. Germline V gene sequence: CDR1 SGHDT, CDR2 YYEEEE. Trimming cost V 2 bases and J 7 bases, with 30 bases left between them. The CDR3 region is CASSLPSRGPEIMGIEAFF. CDR3 nucleotides: TGTGCCAGCAGCTTACCTTCCCGTGGCCCGGAGATCATGGGGATTGAAGCTTTCTTT. Supplemented by reference TRBV5-6 and TRBJ1-1, the full variable domain reads DAGVTQSPTHLIKTRGQQVTLRCSPKSGHDTVSWYQQALGQGPQFIFQYYEEEERQRGNFPDRFSGHQFPNYSSELNVNALLLGDSALYLCASSLPSRGPEIMGIEAFFGQGTRLTVV.

V usage is TRBV20-1 and J usage is TRBJ2-7; TRBD2 is a possible D gene (6 bases). Trimming took off 0 bases at V and 6 bases at J, with 15 bases between the two ends. CDR1 and CDR2 (germline): DFQATT, SNEGSKA (reference sequence). CDR3 length: 14 amino acids. The CDR3 DNA reads as TGCAGTGCTAGAGATTTGGGGGGAGCGGGCGAGCAGTACTTC. Its translation: CSARDLGGAGEQYF.

The sample holds many counts of this clonotype. This sequence joins TRBV11-2 and TRBJ2-3, with 7 nucleotides matching TRBD2. Trimming removed 2 bases from V and 2 bases from J; junction bases left unmatched: 4. CDR3 length: 15 residues. Germline CDR1 is SGHAT and CDR2 is FQNNGV. CDR3 loop: CASSLTLAVTDTQYF. The CDR3 DNA sequence: TGTGCCAGCAGCTTAACTCTAGCGGTCACAGATACGCAGTATTTT.

V and J are TRBV7-6 and TRBJ2-2; 8 nucleotides agree with TRBD2. V was clipped by 3 bases and J by 5 bases; unmatched bases: 8. The V gene's germline CDR1 is SGHVS and CDR2 FNYEAQ. The CDR3 sequence is 16 residues long. Here the CDR3 DNA reads TGTGCCAGCAGCTTTAACGGGAGGGCTCGGACCGGGGAGCTGTTTTTT. Protein: CASSFNGRARTGELFF.

This clonotype was counted ten times or more. The chain links TRBV5-1 to TRBJ2-2; 7 positions match TRBD1. Germline CDR1 SGHRS, CDR2 YFSETQ. The CDR3 is made up of 15 amino acids. The J segment lost 7 bases and the V segment lost 5 bases, leaving 11 bases of the junction unmatched. The DNA for the CDR3 is TGCGCCAGCAGGACCCTCGACAGGGACGGCGGGGAGCTGTTTTTT. Amino acids: CASRTLDRDGGELFF.